Listed below are T cell receptor beta chains from one sample, sequenced in a study of T cells in Graves' hyperthyroidism and ophthalmopathy. TCRdb analysed the multiplex PCR reads with MiXCR anew, one entry per CDR3 protein. The sample records about 260,000 distinct CDR3 sequences, around 15% being singletons. The source material was blood. The receptors come from a woman under 30 with Graves' ophthalmopathy. The CDR3 runs from the conserved cysteine through the conserved F or W. The order of the fields is CDR3 protein, CDR3 DNA, CDR3 length, V gene, D gene, clone size, J gene. The D gene is left open where the match is weak. Size is omitted from some rows. Given values are once, few, many or a class for expanded clones.

CDR3: CASRTAVDRRYNEQFF
DNA: TGTGCCAGCAGGACCGCCGTGGACAGGAGATACAATGAGCAGTTCTTC
length: 16
V: TRBV6-1
D: TRBD1
size: many
J: TRBJ2-1

CDR3: CASSGPGTQNGYTF
DNA: TGTGCCAGCAGCGGACCCGGGACGCAGAATGGCTACACCTTC
length: 14
V: TRBV9
D: .
size: many
J: TRBJ1-2

CDR3: CASSVGGPTGELFF
DNA: TGTGCCAGCAGCGTAGGAGGGCCCACCGGGGAGCTGTTTTTT
length: 14
V: TRBV9
D: .
size: many
J: TRBJ2-2

CDR3: CAWNTNTIYF
DNA: TGTGCCTGGAACACAAACACCATATATTTT
length: 10
V: TRBV30
D: .
size: many
J: TRBJ1-3

CDR3: CASSLLVLGNEAFF
DNA: TGTGCCAGCAGCTTGTTGGTTCTGGGGAATGAAGCTTTCTTT
length: 14
V: TRBV5-5
D: .
size: many
J: TRBJ1-1

CDR3: CAISGDQANYGYTF
DNA: TGTGCCATCAGTGGGGACCAAGCTAACTATGGCTACACCTTC
length: 14
V: TRBV10-3
D: .
size: many
J: TRBJ1-2

CDR3: CASSIRTGPMNTEAFF
DNA: TGTGCCAGTAGTATAAGGACAGGGCCCATGAACACTGAAGCTTTCTTT
length: 16
V: TRBV19
D: TRBD1
size: few
J: TRBJ1-1

CDR3: CASSTYNEQFF
DNA: TGTGCCAGCAGCACTTACAATGAGCAGTTCTTC
length: 11
V: TRBV28
D: .
size: many
J: TRBJ2-1

CDR3: CASSQPDSDEQFF
DNA: TGTGCCAGCAGCCAACCGGACAGCGATGAGCAGTTCTTC
length: 13
V: TRBV4-2
D: .
size: many
J: TRBJ2-1

CDR3: CASSLSLGVAQYF
DNA: TGTGCCAGCAGTTTGAGCCTCGGTGTGGCCCAGTACTTC
length: 13
V: TRBV28
D: .
size: many
J: TRBJ2-5

CDR3: CSARKSGRSHEQFF
DNA: TGCAGTGCTAGAAAAAGCGGGAGGTCTCATGAGCAGTTCTTC
length: 14
V: TRBV20-1
D: TRBD2
size: few
J: TRBJ2-1

CDR3: CATSELGQWQFF
DNA: TGTGCCACCAGTGAATTGGGCCAGTGGCAGTTCTTC
length: 12
V: TRBV24-1
D: .
size: many
J: TRBJ2-1

CDR3: CASSLAGTSGFYEQYF
DNA: TGTGCCAGCAGCTTGGCAGGGACTAGCGGATTCTACGAGCAGTACTTC
length: 16
V: TRBV5-8
D: TRBD2
size: many
J: TRBJ2-7

CDR3: CASGTDRPGNTIYF
DNA: TGTGCTAGTGGCACGGACAGGCCTGGAAACACCATATATTTT
length: 14
V: TRBV12-5
D: TRBD1
size: many
J: TRBJ1-3

CDR3: CASRRTRGTDTQYF
DNA: TGTGCCAGCAGAAGGACTAGGGGGACAGATACGCAGTATTTT
length: 14
V: TRBV12-3/TRBV12-4
D: .
size: many
J: TRBJ2-3

CDR3: CATNPGQGELTEAFF
DNA: TGTGCCACTAATCCGGGACAGGGAGAGTTAACTGAAGCTTTCTTT
length: 15
V: TRBV19
D: TRBD1
size: .
J: TRBJ1-1

CDR3: CASSPPAGTPYEQYF
DNA: TGTGCCAGCAGTCCGCCAGCGGGGACCCCCTACGAGCAGTACTTC
length: 15
V: TRBV28
D: TRBD2
size: few
J: TRBJ2-7

CDR3: CASRRRLNTEAFF
DNA: TGTGCCAGCAGACGGCGCTTAAACACTGAAGCTTTCTTT
length: 13
V: TRBV28
D: .
size: many
J: TRBJ1-1

CDR3: CAISEGKGTEAFF
DNA: TGTGCCATCAGTGAGGGAAAAGGCACTGAAGCTTTCTTT
length: 13
V: TRBV10-3
D: .
size: many
J: TRBJ1-1

CDR3: CASSLAGGLGYNEQFF
DNA: TGTGCCAGCAGCTTAGCAGGCGGGTTGGGCTACAATGAGCAGTTCTTC
length: 16
V: TRBV7-8
D: .
size: many
J: TRBJ2-1

CDR3: CASSVSRQAMNTEAFF
DNA: TGTGCCAGCAGCGTTTCTAGGCAGGCCATGAACACTGAAGCTTTCTTT
length: 16
V: TRBV9
D: .
size: many
J: TRBJ1-1

CDR3: CATSRDRGGANTEAFF
DNA: TGTGCCACCAGCAGAGATCGGGGGGGAGCGAACACTGAAGCTTTCTTT
length: 16
V: TRBV15
D: .
size: many
J: TRBJ1-1

CDR3: CASSLQGGSGELFF
DNA: TGTGCCAGCAGTTTACAGGGTGGGAGTGGGGAGCTGTTTTTT
length: 14
V: TRBV28
D: .
size: many
J: TRBJ2-2

CDR3: CASSFSVGEQESQFF
DNA: TGCGCCAGCAGCTTTTCAGTGGGGGAACAGGAATCGCAGTTCTTC
length: 15
V: TRBV5-1
D: .
size: few
J: TRBJ2-1

CDR3: CSATSGSAYNEQFF
DNA: TGCAGTGCAACTAGCGGGAGCGCCTACAATGAGCAGTTCTTC
length: 14
V: TRBV20-1
D: TRBD2
size: many
J: TRBJ2-1

CDR3: CASSGETSYNTDTQYF
DNA: TGTGCCAGCAGCGGCGAGACTAGCTATAACACAGATACGCAGTATTTT
length: 16
V: TRBV5-5
D: TRBD2
size: many
J: TRBJ2-3

CDR3: CASSGDTRNSNQPQHF
DNA: TGTGCCAGCAGCGGCGACACACGGAATAGCAATCAGCCCCAGCATTTT
length: 16
V: TRBV7-9
D: .
size: .
J: TRBJ1-5

CDR3: CASSLGLEAFF
DNA: TGCGCCAGCAGCTTGGGACTTGAAGCTTTCTTT
length: 11
V: TRBV5-1
D: .
size: many
J: TRBJ1-1

CDR3: CSARMREIETQYF
DNA: TGCAGTGCTAGAATGCGGGAGATAGAGACCCAGTACTTC
length: 13
V: TRBV20-1
D: TRBD2
size: many
J: TRBJ2-5

CDR3: CASSLQTGLHEQYF
DNA: TGCGCCAGCAGCCTCCAGACAGGTTTGCACGAGCAGTACTTC
length: 14
V: TRBV4-3
D: .
size: many
J: TRBJ2-7

CDR3: CASSRDSWSSGNTIYF
DNA: TGTGCCAGTAGTAGGGACTCCTGGAGCTCTGGAAACACCATATATTTT
length: 16
V: TRBV19
D: .
size: few
J: TRBJ1-3

CDR3: CASSLGYIRETQYF
DNA: TGTGCCAGCAGCCTCGGCTATATTCGGGAGACCCAGTACTTC
length: 14
V: TRBV12-3/TRBV12-4
D: .
size: many
J: TRBJ2-5

CDR3: CASSYSGGGNSPLHF
DNA: TGTGCCAGCAGTTACTCGGGGGGCGGTAATTCACCCCTCCACTTT
length: 15
V: TRBV6-5
D: .
size: many
J: TRBJ1-6

CDR3: CACRPRTGAMNTEAFF
DNA: TGTGCCTGCCGCCCTCGGACAGGGGCAATGAACACTGAAGCTTTCTTT
length: 16
V: TRBV30
D: TRBD1
size: many
J: TRBJ1-1

CDR3: CASSGQGAPTEAFF
DNA: TGTGCCAGCAGTGGACAGGGGGCGCCGACTGAAGCTTTCTTT
length: 14
V: TRBV12-3/TRBV12-4
D: TRBD1
size: once
J: TRBJ1-1

CDR3: CSALALTGAYGYTF
DNA: TGCAGTGCCCTAGCCCTAACAGGGGCCTATGGCTACACCTTC
length: 14
V: TRBV20-1
D: TRBD1
size: many
J: TRBJ1-2

CDR3: CASSLWTSGRHNEQFF
DNA: TGTGCCAGCAGTTTATGGACTAGCGGGAGACACAATGAGCAGTTCTTC
length: 16
V: TRBV28
D: TRBD2
size: many
J: TRBJ2-1

CDR3: CASSSRRYGYTF
DNA: TGTGCCAGCTCGAGCAGACGCTATGGCTACACCTTC
length: 12
V: TRBV6-1
D: .
size: many
J: TRBJ1-2

CDR3: CASRWRWGLEAFF
DNA: TGTGCCAGCAGGTGGCGGTGGGGGCTTGAAGCTTTCTTT
length: 13
V: TRBV12-3/TRBV12-4
D: .
size: many
J: TRBJ1-1

CDR3: CASSHARDTQYF
DNA: TGTGCCAGCAGCCACGCCCGAGATACGCAGTATTTT
length: 12
V: TRBV7-9
D: .
size: many
J: TRBJ2-3

CDR3: CASSPTGTGAPEAFF
DNA: TGTGCCAGCAGTCCTACCGGGACAGGCGCCCCTGAAGCTTTCTTT
length: 15
V: TRBV2
D: TRBD1
size: many
J: TRBJ1-1

CDR3: CASQLAGAGTDTQYF
DNA: TGTGCCAGCCAACTAGCGGGGGCGGGCACAGATACGCAGTATTTT
length: 15
V: TRBV3-1
D: TRBD2
size: .
J: TRBJ2-3

CDR3: CASSVGGGDTQYF
DNA: TGTGCCAGTAGCGTCGGGGGCGGAGATACGCAGTATTTT
length: 13
V: TRBV19
D: .
size: many
J: TRBJ2-3

CDR3: CASSPDSPGNTIYF
DNA: TGTGCCAGCAGTCCTGACAGCCCTGGAAACACCATATATTTT
length: 14
V: TRBV3-1
D: .
size: many
J: TRBJ1-3

CDR3: CSARRDRAYHSYNEQFF
DNA: TGCAGTGCTAGGAGGGACAGGGCATACCACTCCTACAATGAGCAGTTCTTC
length: 17
V: TRBV20-1
D: TRBD1
size: many
J: TRBJ2-1

CDR3: CASRRTPANEQFF
DNA: TGTGCCAGCAGACGAACTCCAGCGAATGAGCAGTTCTTC
length: 13
V: TRBV28
D: .
size: .
J: TRBJ2-1

CDR3: CASSPWTFNEQFF
DNA: TGTGCCAGCAGCCCATGGACATTCAATGAGCAGTTCTTC
length: 13
V: TRBV7-9
D: .
size: many
J: TRBJ2-1

CDR3: CASSVRADSEAFF
DNA: TGTGCCAGTAGTGTTCGGGCGGACTCTGAAGCTTTCTTT
length: 13
V: TRBV19
D: .
size: many
J: TRBJ1-1

CDR3: CASSDIIGLADVTDTQYF
DNA: TGCGCCAGCAGTGATATAATCGGACTAGCGGACGTGACAGATACGCAGTATTTT
length: 18
V: TRBV10-2
D: TRBD2
size: many
J: TRBJ2-3

CDR3: CASSLPAAKYEQYF
DNA: TGCGCCAGCAGCTTGCCGGCGGCTAAGTACGAGCAGTACTTC
length: 14
V: TRBV5-1
D: .
size: many
J: TRBJ2-7

CDR3: CASSEKTLGYEQYF
DNA: TGTGCCAGCAGTGAAAAGACCCTCGGATACGAGCAGTACTTC
length: 14
V: TRBV2
D: .
size: many
J: TRBJ2-7

CDR3: CASSRLSRGQGNTGELFF
DNA: TGCGCCAGCAGCCGTCTGAGCAGGGGACAGGGGAACACCGGGGAGCTGTTTTTT
length: 18
V: TRBV4-1
D: TRBD1
size: .
J: TRBJ2-2

CDR3: CASSPPTSGRSSYNEQFF
DNA: TGTGCCAGCTCACCACCTACTAGCGGGAGGTCATCCTACAATGAGCAGTTCTTC
length: 18
V: TRBV18
D: TRBD2
size: .
J: TRBJ2-1

CDR3: CASSTGTDSNQPQHF
DNA: TGTGCCAGCAGCACCGGGACAGATAGCAATCAGCCCCAGCATTTT
length: 15
V: TRBV28
D: TRBD1
size: many
J: TRBJ1-5

CDR3: CSARPLRGGTTDTQYF
DNA: TGCAGTGCTAGGCCCCTTAGGGGCGGGACCACAGATACGCAGTATTTT
length: 16
V: TRBV20-1
D: .
size: .
J: TRBJ2-3

CDR3: CASSLGRGGRMNTEAFF
DNA: TGTGCCAGCAGCTTAGGCAGGGGGGGCCGTATGAACACTGAAGCTTTCTTT
length: 17
V: TRBV11-2
D: TRBD1
size: .
J: TRBJ1-1

CDR3: CASSSALAASTDTQYF
DNA: TGTGCCAGCTCATCAGCACTAGCGGCTAGCACAGATACGCAGTATTTT
length: 16
V: TRBV18
D: TRBD2
size: few
J: TRBJ2-3

CDR3: CASRPDAGNQPQHF
DNA: TGTGCCAGCAGACCGGACGCGGGAAATCAGCCCCAGCATTTT
length: 14
V: TRBV27
D: .
size: many
J: TRBJ1-5

CDR3: CAATQGVGSYEQYF
DNA: TGTGCCGCCACACAGGGGGTGGGTTCCTACGAGCAGTACTTC
length: 14
V: TRBV28
D: TRBD1
size: many
J: TRBJ2-7